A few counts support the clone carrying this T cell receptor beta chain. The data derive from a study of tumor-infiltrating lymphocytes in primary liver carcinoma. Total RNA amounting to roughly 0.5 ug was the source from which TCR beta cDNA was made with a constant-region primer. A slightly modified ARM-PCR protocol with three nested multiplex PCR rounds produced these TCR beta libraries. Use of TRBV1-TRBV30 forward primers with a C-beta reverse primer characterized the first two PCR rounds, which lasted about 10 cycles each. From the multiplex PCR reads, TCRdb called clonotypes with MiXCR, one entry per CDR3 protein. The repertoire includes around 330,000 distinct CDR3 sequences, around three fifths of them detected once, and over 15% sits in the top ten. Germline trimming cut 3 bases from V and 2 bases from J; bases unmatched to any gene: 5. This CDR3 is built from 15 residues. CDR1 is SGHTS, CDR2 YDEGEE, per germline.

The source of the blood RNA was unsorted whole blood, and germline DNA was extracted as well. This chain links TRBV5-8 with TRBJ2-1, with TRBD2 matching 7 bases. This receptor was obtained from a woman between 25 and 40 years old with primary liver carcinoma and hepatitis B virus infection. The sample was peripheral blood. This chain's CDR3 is CASSSGLGPYNEQFF. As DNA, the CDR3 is TGTGCCAGCAGCTCCGGACTAGGCCCCTACAATGAGCAGTTCTTC. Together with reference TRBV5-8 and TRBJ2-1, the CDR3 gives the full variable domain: EAGVTQSPTHLIKTRGQQATLRCSPISGHTSVYWYQQALGLGLQFLLWYDEGEERNRGNFPPRFSGRQFPNYSSELNVNALELEDSALYLCASSSGLGPYNEQFFGPGTRLTVL.